One and the same sample provided the 10 T cell receptor beta chains below, sequenced in a study of blood T cell repertoires in COVID-19. The data were produced by immunoSEQ multiplex PCR, yet TCRdb's version contains in-frame clones alone and is incomplete. The data hold around 260,000 clones, with approximately 83% observed a single time. The sequencing sample was made of PBMCs or T cells enriched from blood (not recorded which). The origin of the receptors is a woman between 25 and 40 years old who had recovered from COVID-19.

This clone occurred a few times. This chain uses TRBV28 with TRBJ1-2; the D is unclear. Deletions cut 8 bases from V and 4 bases from J, with 14 bases between. This CDR3 is built from 13 residues. CDR1 is MDHEN and CDR2 is SYDVKM in the germline V gene. This CDR3 is CASRRRGAYGYTF. The CDR3, as DNA: TGTGCCAGCCGGAGGAGAGGCGCCTATGGCTACACCTTC.

The rearrangement links TRBV7-2 to TRBJ1-3, with D uncertain. Germline CDR1 and CDR2: SGHTA and FQGNSA. The CDR3 covers 15 residues. Trimming left V 0 bases short and J 3 bases short, with 9 bases between. The CDR3 is CASSLALSYGNTIYF. The CDR3 DNA reads as TGTGCCAGCAGCTTAGCGTTGAGTTATGGAAACACCATATATTTT.

The sample holds a few counts of this clone. CDR3 DNA: TGTGCCAGTATTCGGACAGGGGGCAACAATGGATCACCCCTCCACTTT. Amino acid sequence: CASIRTGGNNGSPLHF. The chain couples TRBV19 to TRBJ1-6; 11 positions agree with TRBD1. This CDR3 has 16 residues. Germline V CDR1 and CDR2: LNHDA, SQIVND (reference sequence). V gave up 7 bases and J gave up 10 bases; unmatched junction bases: 12.

The chain is built from TRBV28 and TRBJ1-2; possibly TRBD1 for D (5 bases). The V gene lost 7 bases and the J gene lost 7 bases, with 13 bases spanning the gap. The CDR3 sequence is 12 residues long. CDR1 is MDHEN, CDR2 SYDVKM, per germline. CDR3 sequence (DNA): TGTGCCAGCACCTCCCCAGGGTCTGGCTACACCTTC. It yields the protein CASTSPGSGYTF.

This chain links TRBV6-5 with TRBJ2-7; TRBD1 matches 10 bases. The CDR3 has 15 amino acids. V shed 6 bases and J 5 bases; nucleotides not matched to a gene: 10. From germline, CDR1 is MNHEY and CDR2 SVGAGI. The CDR3 sequence: CASRPGTGENHEQYF. The CDR3, as DNA: TGTGCCAGCAGGCCTGGGACAGGGGAAAATCACGAGCAGTACTTC.

The J gene is TRBJ2-7, the V gene TRBV5-1; 10 nucleotides agree with TRBD2. Germline values: CDR1 SGHRS, CDR2 YFSETQ. With 5 bases clipped from V and 3 bases from J, the junction kept 8 bases outside the gene matches. The CDR3 runs 15 residues. The DNA for the CDR3 is TGCGCCAGCAGATCACTAGCGGGAATTGACTACGAGCAGTACTTC. This sequence encodes CASRSLAGIDYEQYF.

The V gene is TRBV5-8, the J gene TRBJ1-4; TRBD1 aligns across 8 bases. The ends lost 1 base at V and 4 bases at J; junction bases unmatched: 6. This CDR3 comprises 16 residues. The germline gives CDR1 SGHTS, CDR2 YDEGEE. CDR3 DNA sequence: TGTGCCAGCAGCTTGCGACAGGGGATCGGTAATGAAAAACTGTTTTTT. It translates to CASSLRQGIGNEKLFF.

The genes are TRBV7-6 and TRBJ2-1; 15 bases line up with TRBD2. The CDR3 runs to 17 residues. CDR1 SGHVS and CDR2 FNYEAQ come from the germline V gene. V dropped 4 bases and J dropped 9; count of bases not matched to a gene: 10. The CDR3 loop reads CASSYSRTSGGAGEQFF. The CDR3 DNA follows: TGTGCCAGCAGCTATAGTCGGACTAGCGGGGGGGCCGGTGAGCAGTTCTTC.

CDR3 bases: TGTGCCAGCAGCTTAACGGGATCGAAGGATGGCTACACCTTC. It is translated as CASSLTGSKDGYTF. The rearrangement uses TRBV5-5 and TRBJ1-2; D remains unclear. The germline V and J ends were trimmed by 2 bases and 6 bases, with 14 bases remaining between them. CDR3 size: 14 residues. CDR1 is SGHKS and CDR2 is YYEKEE in the germline V gene (reference sequence).

The chain is built from TRBV7-3 and TRBJ2-1; 9 bases fit TRBD2. CDR1 and CDR2 (germline): SGHTA, FQGTGA. The CDR3 runs 16 residues. Trimming took 5 bases from V and 3 from J; bases not matched to a gene: 8. The CDR3 DNA reads as TGTGCCAGCAGCCCCCAGAATAGCGGGAGCTACAATGAGCAGTTCTTC. Residues: CASSPQNSGSYNEQFF. Full variable domain (outside the CDR3, taken from reference TRBV7-3 and TRBJ2-1): GAGVSQTPSNKVTEKGKYVELRCDPISGHTALYWYRQSLGQGPEFLIYFQGTGAADDSGLPNDRFFAVRPEGSVSTLKIQRTERGDSAVYLCASSPQNSGSYNEQFFGPGTRLTVL.